This is a list of T cell receptor beta chains from one sample in a study of T-cell reconstitution after alpha-beta-depleted transplantation in children. Each CDR3 protein gets one entry after TCRdb re-called the PCR reads with MiXCR. Of about 610,000 distinct CDR3 sequences detected, roughly a tenth appear once; the ten largest clones hold about 4.2%. Here the sequenced sample was PBMCs from the stem cell graft donor, taken from the stem cell graft. These receptors were collected from a human donor who donated a stem cell graft to a child with acute myeloid leukemia. CDR3s include the opening cysteine and the closing phenylalanine or tryptophan. Each record gives: CDR3 DNA, CDR3 protein, J gene, D gene, clone size, V gene. The D gene is left open where the match is weak. A clone size is listed for some rows: how often the clone was seen (once, few, many), or a class if it is expanded.

DNA: TGTGCCAGCAACCCAGGGGATAGCACAGATACGCAGTATTTT
CDR3: CASNPGDSTDTQYF
J: TRBJ2-3
D: .
size: many
V: TRBV7-9

DNA: TGTGCCAGCAGCTCCGACACTCTATCCTATGGCTACACCTTC
CDR3: CASSSDTLSYGYTF
J: TRBJ1-2
D: .
size: few
V: TRBV7-8

DNA: TGCAGTGCTAACCCTAGCGGGAGGCCCTACAATGAGCAGTTCTTC
CDR3: CSANPSGRPYNEQFF
J: TRBJ2-1
D: TRBD2
size: .
V: TRBV20-1

DNA: TGTGCCAGCACCGACAGGGGAAACACTGAAGCTTTCTTT
CDR3: CASTDRGNTEAFF
J: TRBJ1-1
D: TRBD1
size: many
V: TRBV6-2/TRBV6-3

DNA: TGTGCCAGCAGCAAAGGGGGCACGCCACCTTCCTACGAGCAGTACTTC
CDR3: CASSKGGTPPSYEQYF
J: TRBJ2-7
D: .
size: few
V: TRBV21-1

DNA: TGCGCCAGCAGCCGACTAGCGGCTCAGACAGATACGCAGTATTTT
CDR3: CASSRLAAQTDTQYF
J: TRBJ2-3
D: TRBD2
size: .
V: TRBV5-1

DNA: TGCAGCGTTGGGGAGGATGAGCAGTTCTTC
CDR3: CSVGEDEQFF
J: TRBJ2-1
D: .
size: many
V: TRBV29-1

DNA: TGTGCCTGGAGTGGGGGGATGGCTAAGCGGGGGAATGAGCAGTTCTTC
CDR3: CAWSGGMAKRGNEQFF
J: TRBJ2-1
D: TRBD2
size: few
V: TRBV30

DNA: TGCAGCGCTCACGCCAGGGCCCAAGGAGAGACCCAGTACTTC
CDR3: CSAHARAQGETQYF
J: TRBJ2-5
D: .
size: many
V: TRBV29-1

DNA: TGTGCCAGCAGTTTACGGGCAGTGAGGGGCTACGAGCAGTACTTC
CDR3: CASSLRAVRGYEQYF
J: TRBJ2-7
D: .
size: .
V: TRBV28

DNA: TGTGCCAGCAGCCACGGAGCGGGAGGAGAGACCCAGTACTTC
CDR3: CASSHGAGGETQYF
J: TRBJ2-5
D: TRBD2
size: many
V: TRBV7-3

DNA: TGCGCCAGCAGCTTACGACTAGCGGGTCACAATGAGCAGTTCTTC
CDR3: CASSLRLAGHNEQFF
J: TRBJ2-1
D: TRBD2
size: many
V: TRBV5-1

DNA: TGTGCCAGCAGTTGGACCGGACAGCAGTACGAGCAGTACTTC
CDR3: CASSWTGQQYEQYF
J: TRBJ2-7
D: .
size: .
V: TRBV28

DNA: TGTGCCAGCAGCCTCCGGCTCCCGGGCACAGATACGCAGTATTTT
CDR3: CASSLRLPGTDTQYF
J: TRBJ2-3
D: .
size: few
V: TRBV12-3/TRBV12-4

DNA: TGTGCCAGCAGTCTCGGGACAGGGGGCACTGAAGCTTTCTTT
CDR3: CASSLGTGGTEAFF
J: TRBJ1-1
D: TRBD1
size: many
V: TRBV5-1

DNA: TGCAGTGCTAGCAGGGGGGTCTCGGATTCACCCCTCCACTTT
CDR3: CSASRGVSDSPLHF
J: TRBJ1-6
D: TRBD1
size: many
V: TRBV20-1

DNA: TGTGCCAGCAGTTTAAGTTTAAGCGGGAGCACAGATACGCAGTATTTT
CDR3: CASSLSLSGSTDTQYF
J: TRBJ2-3
D: .
size: .
V: TRBV12-3/TRBV12-4

DNA: TGTGCCAGCAGCCCGAAGGCGGGGGGTACAGGGCAGTTCTTC
CDR3: CASSPKAGGTGQFF
J: TRBJ2-1
D: TRBD2
size: .
V: TRBV7-3

DNA: TGTGCCACCGATTTAGCGGGAGCACCCTACAATGAGCAGTTCTTC
CDR3: CATDLAGAPYNEQFF
J: TRBJ2-1
D: TRBD2
size: .
V: TRBV6-2/TRBV6-3

DNA: TGTGCCAGCAGAGGGGTCGGGACTAGCCTCGATGAGCAGTTCTTC
CDR3: CASRGVGTSLDEQFF
J: TRBJ2-1
D: TRBD2
size: .
V: TRBV28

DNA: TGTGCCAGCAGCTTAAGTGAGACGGGTGCTTCCGAGCAGTACTTC
CDR3: CASSLSETGASEQYF
J: TRBJ2-7
D: .
size: .
V: TRBV7-9

DNA: TGTGCCAGCAGCTTAACGACTAGCGGGAGAGAAGGCACAGATACGCAGTATTTT
CDR3: CASSLTTSGREGTDTQYF
J: TRBJ2-3
D: TRBD2
size: few
V: TRBV7-3

DNA: TGCGCCAGCAGCGAGGACCAAGAGACCCAGTACTTC
CDR3: CASSEDQETQYF
J: TRBJ2-5
D: .
size: few
V: TRBV5-1

DNA: TGTGCCAGCAGCTTGGAGGGGTTATCTGAAAAACTGTTTTTT
CDR3: CASSLEGLSEKLFF
J: TRBJ1-4
D: .
size: many
V: TRBV7-9

DNA: TGCAGTGCTAGCGCCTCGGGGGCGGGCAATCAGCCCCAGCATTTT
CDR3: CSASASGAGNQPQHF
J: TRBJ1-5
D: .
size: .
V: TRBV20-1

DNA: TGTGCCAGCAGCTCCTTCGGGGTGGGGGCGAACACCGGGGAGCTGTTTTTT
CDR3: CASSSFGVGANTGELFF
J: TRBJ2-2
D: .
size: many
V: TRBV7-2

DNA: TGTGCCAGCAAAAAGGGCACAACTAATGAAAAACTGTTTTTT
CDR3: CASKKGTTNEKLFF
J: TRBJ1-4
D: .
size: few
V: TRBV28

DNA: TGTGCCAGCAGTTTATTGGGACAAGGGGAAGCTTTCTTT
CDR3: CASSLLGQGEAFF
J: TRBJ1-1
D: .
size: few
V: TRBV27

DNA: TGTGCCAGCAGTCTCCTTCAGCGGGGAGAGCAGTTCTTC
CDR3: CASSLLQRGEQFF
J: TRBJ2-1
D: TRBD2
size: .
V: TRBV12-3/TRBV12-4

DNA: TGTGCCAGCAGCTTCGCGGACGGCAGGGGGCAGAATGAGCAGTTCTTC
CDR3: CASSFADGRGQNEQFF
J: TRBJ2-1
D: TRBD1
size: few
V: TRBV7-2

DNA: TGCAGTGCCAGCCCCCGGGGAGTGGGGTACACTGAAGCTTTCTTT
CDR3: CSASPRGVGYTEAFF
J: TRBJ1-1
D: .
size: few
V: TRBV20-1

DNA: TGTGCCACCAGCAGAGATTCTGGGACAGGGGAAAATGGCCAGTACTTC
CDR3: CATSRDSGTGENGQYF
J: TRBJ2-5
D: TRBD1
size: many
V: TRBV15

DNA: TGCGCCAGCAGCCCCGGACTTGGACAGGGGAGGGATGGCTACACCTTC
CDR3: CASSPGLGQGRDGYTF
J: TRBJ1-2
D: TRBD1
size: .
V: TRBV4-3

DNA: TGTGCCAGCAGTCCCCCGGAGGTTCATCAGACCCAGTACTTC
CDR3: CASSPPEVHQTQYF
J: TRBJ2-5
D: .
size: .
V: TRBV12-3/TRBV12-4

DNA: TGTGCCAGCAGACTAGCGCCGACCTACAATGAGCAGTTCTTC
CDR3: CASRLAPTYNEQFF
J: TRBJ2-1
D: TRBD2
size: .
V: TRBV6-2/TRBV6-3

DNA: TGTGCCAGCAGCTTAAACCCCCAAGGCAAGGATGGCTACACCTTC
CDR3: CASSLNPQGKDGYTF
J: TRBJ1-2
D: .
size: .
V: TRBV7-2

DNA: TGTGCCAGCAGCGTTAGCGGGAGGGCCTCGGAGACCCAGTACTTC
CDR3: CASSVSGRASETQYF
J: TRBJ2-5
D: TRBD2
size: few
V: TRBV7-3

DNA: TGCGCCAGCAGCTTGGTTCCGACTAGCATCTTCGCAGAGCAGTACTTC
CDR3: CASSLVPTSIFAEQYF
J: TRBJ2-7
D: TRBD2
size: .
V: TRBV5-1

DNA: TGTGCCAGCAGCTTAGGAGCTAGCGGGAGCTACGAGCAGTACTTC
CDR3: CASSLGASGSYEQYF
J: TRBJ2-7
D: TRBD2
size: many
V: TRBV7-2

DNA: TGCAGCGTTGAAGTGGCCATAGGAGAGACCCAGTACTTC
CDR3: CSVEVAIGETQYF
J: TRBJ2-5
D: .
size: few
V: TRBV29-1

DNA: TGCAGTGCTAGAGCCCGGACTAGCAGGTCAGATACGCAGTATTTT
CDR3: CSARARTSRSDTQYF
J: TRBJ2-3
D: TRBD2
size: many
V: TRBV20-1

DNA: TGTGCCAGCAGTTTTTTAGCTATATCGAACACCGGGGAGCTGTTTTTT
CDR3: CASSFLAISNTGELFF
J: TRBJ2-2
D: .
size: few
V: TRBV28

DNA: TGCAGTGCTAGTTCCGGCAATCAGCCCCAGCATTTT
CDR3: CSASSGNQPQHF
J: TRBJ1-5
D: .
size: many
V: TRBV20-1

DNA: TGTGCCAGCAGCCAGGGCCGACAGAGTAACTATGGCTACACCTTC
CDR3: CASSQGRQSNYGYTF
J: TRBJ1-2
D: .
size: many
V: TRBV4-2

DNA: TGTGCCAGCAGCGTTTCTCTAGCGGCTAGCACAGATACGCAGTATTTT
CDR3: CASSVSLAASTDTQYF
J: TRBJ2-3
D: TRBD2
size: few
V: TRBV9

DNA: TGCAGTGCATCGACTAGCGGGAAACCTAGCACAGATACGCAGTATTTT
CDR3: CSASTSGKPSTDTQYF
J: TRBJ2-3
D: TRBD2
size: .
V: TRBV20-1

DNA: TGTGCCAGCAGCTTTCAGGGGTACACAGATACGCAGTATTTT
CDR3: CASSFQGYTDTQYF
J: TRBJ2-3
D: .
size: many
V: TRBV5-5

DNA: TGTGCCAGCACCTTAACAGGGGTTAGTAATCAGCCCCAGCATTTT
CDR3: CASTLTGVSNQPQHF
J: TRBJ1-5
D: TRBD1
size: many
V: TRBV28

DNA: TGTGCCAGCAGCCAGGAAAGCGGGGGAGACAATGAGCAGTTCTTC
CDR3: CASSQESGGDNEQFF
J: TRBJ2-1
D: TRBD2
size: few
V: TRBV4-2

DNA: TGCAGTGTCTTCGCGACAGGGGGCTACGAGCAGTACTTC
CDR3: CSVFATGGYEQYF
J: TRBJ2-7
D: TRBD1
size: few
V: TRBV20-1

DNA: TGTGCCACCAGCAACCCTACCCACTTCGTAACGCGGACCCAGTACTTC
CDR3: CATSNPTHFVTRTQYF
J: TRBJ2-5
D: .
size: .
V: TRBV15

DNA: TGTGCCAGCAGCTTAGCGCCTGAAGGGACCTATGGCTACACCTTC
CDR3: CASSLAPEGTYGYTF
J: TRBJ1-2
D: .
size: few
V: TRBV7-2

DNA: TGCAGCGGAGCCACCGGGACTAGCGGGAGAACCCACGAGCAGTACTTC
CDR3: CSGATGTSGRTHEQYF
J: TRBJ2-7
D: TRBD2
size: .
V: TRBV29-1

DNA: TGTGCCAGCAGACCCAAGCCTTTTGAAAGCATGCAGTTCTTC
CDR3: CASRPKPFESMQFF
J: TRBJ2-1
D: .
size: few
V: TRBV7-2

DNA: TGTGCCAGCAGTTACGCGACAGGGTGGGATTACGAGCAGTACTTC
CDR3: CASSYATGWDYEQYF
J: TRBJ2-7
D: TRBD1
size: few
V: TRBV6-2/TRBV6-3

DNA: TGCGCCAGCAGCCAGGGGCGGCAAAGGCAGTACTTC
CDR3: CASSQGRQRQYF
J: TRBJ2-7
D: .
size: .
V: TRBV4-3